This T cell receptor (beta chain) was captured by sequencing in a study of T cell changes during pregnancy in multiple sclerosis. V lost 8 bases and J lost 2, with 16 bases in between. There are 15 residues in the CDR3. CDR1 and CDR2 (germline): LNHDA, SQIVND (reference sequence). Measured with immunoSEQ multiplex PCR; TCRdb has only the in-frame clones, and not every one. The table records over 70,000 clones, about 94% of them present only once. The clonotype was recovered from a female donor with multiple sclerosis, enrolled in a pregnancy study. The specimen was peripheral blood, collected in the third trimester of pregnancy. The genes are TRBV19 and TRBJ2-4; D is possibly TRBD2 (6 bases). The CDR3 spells CASGEAPVSKNIQYF. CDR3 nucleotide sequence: TGTGCCAGTGGGGAGGCCCCGGTCTCCAAAAACATTCAGTACTTC.